What follows describes a single T cell receptor beta chain. Repertoires were generated with immunoSEQ multiplex PCR, while TCRdb's copy carries only in-frame clones and drops some. The profile shows roughly 80,000 clones, roughly 96% of them singletons. Germline-derived CDR1 and CDR2 are SGHNT and YYREEE (reference sequence). Trimming stripped 1 base from V and 2 bases from J, with 12 bases between. The CDR3 extends over 15 amino acids. This specimen comes from a study of technical replicates of blood from several donors. Source material: T cells isolated from PBMCs. This chain links TRBV5-4 with TRBJ1-1; weak D call: TRBD1 (6 bases). The clonotype was recovered from a human donor in good health. The CDR3 reads CASSLLGGPNTEAFF. The DNA of the CDR3 is TGTGCCAGCAGCTTGTTGGGGGGGCCAAACACTGAAGCTTTCTTT.